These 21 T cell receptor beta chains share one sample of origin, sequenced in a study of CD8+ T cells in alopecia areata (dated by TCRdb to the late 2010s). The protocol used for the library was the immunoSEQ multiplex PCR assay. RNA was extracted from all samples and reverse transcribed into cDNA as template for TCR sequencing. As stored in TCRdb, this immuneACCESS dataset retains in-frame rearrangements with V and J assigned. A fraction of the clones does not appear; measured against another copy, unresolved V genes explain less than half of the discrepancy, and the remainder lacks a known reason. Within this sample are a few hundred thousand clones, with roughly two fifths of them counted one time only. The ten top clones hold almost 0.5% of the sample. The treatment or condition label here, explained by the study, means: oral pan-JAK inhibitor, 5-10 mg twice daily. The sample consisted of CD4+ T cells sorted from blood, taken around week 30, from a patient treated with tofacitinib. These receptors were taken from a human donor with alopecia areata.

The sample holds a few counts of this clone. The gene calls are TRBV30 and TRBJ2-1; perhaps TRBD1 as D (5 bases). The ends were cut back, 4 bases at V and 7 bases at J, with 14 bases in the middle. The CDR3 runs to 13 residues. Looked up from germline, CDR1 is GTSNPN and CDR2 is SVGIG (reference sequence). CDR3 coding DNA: TGTGCCTGGAAGGGGCGGACCATAAATGAGCAGTTCTTC. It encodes CAWKGRTINEQFF.

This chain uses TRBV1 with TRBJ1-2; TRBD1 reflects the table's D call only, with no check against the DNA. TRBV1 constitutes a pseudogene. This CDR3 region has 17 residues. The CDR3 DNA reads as TGCACCAGCAGCCACAGGGACAGGGGGAAGAAAAACTATGGCTACACCTTC. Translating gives CTSSHRDRGKKNYGYTF.

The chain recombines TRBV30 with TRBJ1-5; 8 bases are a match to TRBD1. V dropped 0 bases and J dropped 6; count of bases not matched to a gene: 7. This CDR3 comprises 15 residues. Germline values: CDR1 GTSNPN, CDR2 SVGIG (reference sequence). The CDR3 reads CAWSVTTGGSQPQHF. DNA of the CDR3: TGTGCCTGGAGTGTAACTACAGGGGGGAGTCAGCCCCAGCATTTT.

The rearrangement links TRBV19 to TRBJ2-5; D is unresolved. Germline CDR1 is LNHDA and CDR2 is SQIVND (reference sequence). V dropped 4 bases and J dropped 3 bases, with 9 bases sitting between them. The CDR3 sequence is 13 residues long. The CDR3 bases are TGTGCCAGTAGTACGGGCTATAAAGAGACCCAGTACTTC. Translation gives CASSTGYKETQYF.

CDR3 nucleotide sequence: TGTGCCAGCAGTGAAATTTGGGATGGCTACACCTTC. This translates into CASSEIWDGYTF. V usage is TRBV25-1 and J usage is TRBJ1-2, with D unclear. The CDR3 length is 12 residues. V shed 2 bases and J shed 6 bases, with 7 bases lying between them. Germline assignment: CDR1 MGHDK and CDR2 SYGVNS.

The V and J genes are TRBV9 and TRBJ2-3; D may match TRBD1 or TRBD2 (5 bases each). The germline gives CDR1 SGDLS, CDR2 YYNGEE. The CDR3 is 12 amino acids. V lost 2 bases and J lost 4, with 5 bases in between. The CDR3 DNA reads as TGTGCCAGCAGCGTGGGGGCAGATACGCAGTATTTT. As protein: CASSVGADTQYF.

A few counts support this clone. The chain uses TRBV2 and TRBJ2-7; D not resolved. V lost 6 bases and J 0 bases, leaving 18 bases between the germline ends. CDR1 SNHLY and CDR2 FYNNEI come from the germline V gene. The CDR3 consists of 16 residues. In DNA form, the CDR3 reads TGTGCCAGCAGCCCTTACCGACACTTCAGCTCCTACGAGCAGTACTTC. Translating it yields CASSPYRHFSSYEQYF.

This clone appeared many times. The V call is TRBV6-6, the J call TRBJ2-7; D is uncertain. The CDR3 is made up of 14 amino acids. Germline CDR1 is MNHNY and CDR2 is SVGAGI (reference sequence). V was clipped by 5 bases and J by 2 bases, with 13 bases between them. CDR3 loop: CASSAPTEAYEQYF. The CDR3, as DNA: TGTGCCAGCAGTGCCCCGACGGAAGCCTACGAGCAGTACTTC.

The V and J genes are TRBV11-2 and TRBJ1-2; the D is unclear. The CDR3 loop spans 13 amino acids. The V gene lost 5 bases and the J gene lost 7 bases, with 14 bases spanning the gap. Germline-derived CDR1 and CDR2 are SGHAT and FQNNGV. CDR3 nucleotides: TGTGCCAGCAGCATCGATCGGGGTGGTGGCTACACCTTC. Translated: CASSIDRGGGYTF.

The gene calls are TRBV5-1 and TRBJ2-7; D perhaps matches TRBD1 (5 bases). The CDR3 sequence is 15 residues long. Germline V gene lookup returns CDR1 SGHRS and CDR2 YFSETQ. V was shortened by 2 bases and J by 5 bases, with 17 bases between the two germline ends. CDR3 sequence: CASSLFGHAIDEQYF. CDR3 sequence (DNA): TGCGCCAGCAGCTTATTTGGACACGCCATTGACGAGCAGTACTTC.

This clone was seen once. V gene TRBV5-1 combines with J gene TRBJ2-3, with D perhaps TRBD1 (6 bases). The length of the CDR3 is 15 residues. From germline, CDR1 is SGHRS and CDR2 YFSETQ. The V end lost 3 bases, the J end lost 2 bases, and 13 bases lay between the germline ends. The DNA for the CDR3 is TGCGCCAGCAGCTCCGGACAGCGAAACACAGATACGCAGTATTTT. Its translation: CASSSGQRNTDTQYF.

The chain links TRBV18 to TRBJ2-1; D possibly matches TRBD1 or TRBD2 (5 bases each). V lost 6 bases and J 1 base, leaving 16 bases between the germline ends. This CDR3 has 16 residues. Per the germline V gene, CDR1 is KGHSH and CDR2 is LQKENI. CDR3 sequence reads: CASSSRGQNSYNEQFF. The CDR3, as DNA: TGTGCCAGCTCCTCACGGGGCCAGAATTCCTACAATGAGCAGTTCTTC. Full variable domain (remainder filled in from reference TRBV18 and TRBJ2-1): NAGVMQNPRHLVRRRGQEARLRCSPMKGHSHVYWYRQLPEEGLKFMVYLQKENIIDESGMPKERFSAEFPKEGPSILRIQQVVRGDSAAYFCASSSRGQNSYNEQFFGPGTRLTVL.

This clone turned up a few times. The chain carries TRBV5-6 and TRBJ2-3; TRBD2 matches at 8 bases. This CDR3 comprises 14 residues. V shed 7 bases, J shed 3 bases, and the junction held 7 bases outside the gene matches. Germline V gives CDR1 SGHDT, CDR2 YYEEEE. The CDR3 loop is CASFMRGVTDTQYF. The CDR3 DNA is TGTGCCAGCTTTATGCGGGGGGTTACAGATACGCAGTATTTT.

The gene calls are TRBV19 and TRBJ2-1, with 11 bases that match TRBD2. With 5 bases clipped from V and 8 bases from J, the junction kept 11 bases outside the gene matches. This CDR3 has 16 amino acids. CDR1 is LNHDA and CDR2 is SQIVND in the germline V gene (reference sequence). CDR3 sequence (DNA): TGTGCCAGTAGTTCCCGACTAGCGGGGAGACAAGATGAGCAGTTCTTC. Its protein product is CASSSRLAGRQDEQFF.

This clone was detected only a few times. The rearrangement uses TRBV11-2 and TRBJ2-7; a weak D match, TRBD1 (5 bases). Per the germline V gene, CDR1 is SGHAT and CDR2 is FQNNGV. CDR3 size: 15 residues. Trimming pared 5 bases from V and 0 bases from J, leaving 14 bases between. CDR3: CASSHYRFSSYEQYF. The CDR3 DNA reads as TGTGCCAGCAGCCACTACAGGTTCAGCTCCTACGAGCAGTACTTC.

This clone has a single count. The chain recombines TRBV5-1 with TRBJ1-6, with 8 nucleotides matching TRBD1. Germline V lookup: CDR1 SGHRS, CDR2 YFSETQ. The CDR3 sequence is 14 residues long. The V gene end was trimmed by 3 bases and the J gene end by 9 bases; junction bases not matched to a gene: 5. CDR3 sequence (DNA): TGCGCCAGCAGCTGGGGGACAGGAGGTTCACCCCTCCACTTT. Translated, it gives CASSWGTGGSPLHF.

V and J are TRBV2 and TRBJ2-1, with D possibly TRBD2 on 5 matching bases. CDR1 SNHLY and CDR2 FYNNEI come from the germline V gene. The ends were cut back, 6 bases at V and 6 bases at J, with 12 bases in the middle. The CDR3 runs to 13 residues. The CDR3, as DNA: TGTGCCAGCAGAGCAACTAGTTCCAATGAGCAGTTCTTC. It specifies CASRATSSNEQFF. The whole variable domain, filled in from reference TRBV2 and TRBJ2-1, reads EPEVTQTPSHQVTQMGQEVILRCVPISNHLYFYWYRQILGQKVEFLVSFYNNEISEKSEIFDDQFSVERPDGSNFTLKIRSTKLEDSAMYFCASRATSSNEQFFGPGTRLTVL.

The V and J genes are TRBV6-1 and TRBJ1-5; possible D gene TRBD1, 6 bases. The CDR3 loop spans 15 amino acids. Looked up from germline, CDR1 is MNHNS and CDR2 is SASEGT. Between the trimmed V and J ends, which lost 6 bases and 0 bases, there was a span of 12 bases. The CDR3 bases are TGTGCCAGCAGGGGGGCACTTAATAGCAATCAGCCCCAGCATTTT. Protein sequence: CASRGALNSNQPQHF.

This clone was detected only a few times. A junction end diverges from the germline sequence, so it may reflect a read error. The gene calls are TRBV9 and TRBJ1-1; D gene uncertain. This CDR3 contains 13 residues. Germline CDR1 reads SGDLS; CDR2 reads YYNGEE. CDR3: CASSADFMAEALF. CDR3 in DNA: TGTGCCAGCAGCGCAGACTTTATGGCTGAAGCTCTCTTT.

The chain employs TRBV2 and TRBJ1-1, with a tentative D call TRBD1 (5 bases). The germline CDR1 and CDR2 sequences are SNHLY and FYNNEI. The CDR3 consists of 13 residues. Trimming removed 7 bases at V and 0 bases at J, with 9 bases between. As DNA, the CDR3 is TGTGCCAGCACGGGGCAGGTGAACACTGAAGCTTTCTTT. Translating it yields CASTGQVNTEAFF.

The CDR3 loop reads CASSPAGQGVTEAFF. The CDR3 nucleotides read TGTGCCAGCAGCCCAGCTGGACAGGGAGTCACTGAAGCTTTCTTT. The chain is built from TRBV7-3 and TRBJ1-1, with 8 nucleotides matching TRBD1. This CDR3 is 15 amino acids long. V gave up 5 bases and J gave up 4 bases; unmatched junction bases: 9. Germline values: CDR1 SGHTA, CDR2 FQGTGA.